This T cell receptor beta chain was profiled in a study of blood T cells in healthy people across ages. Study overall: Template switching captured about one barcoded beta molecule per two T cells. Overall study results and limits: Both naive CD4+ cell counts and diversity were greater in long-lived donors than in aged donors. What prevented conclusive comparison of naive and antigen-experienced cells was that PBMCs were unsorted.

Regarding this clonotype: Its specificity is unknown.

A second PCR of about 6 to 12 cycles used a sample-barcoded 5' primer and a J-beta primer mix. From the 5' RACE reads, TCRdb called clonotypes with MiXCR, one entry per CDR3 protein. The top ten clones hold 11% of a sample with roughly 1.6 million distinct CDR3 sequences, roughly 30% of them seen once. The sample was blood. This receptor was taken from a woman in her twenties or thirties in good health.

CDR3 amino acids: CASRLTGTKSYGQYF. In nucleotides, the CDR3 is TGCGCCAGCAGACTAACTGGAACTAAATCCTACGGGCAGTACTTC. The gene calls are TRBV4-1 and TRBJ2-5; no clear D gene. This CDR3 spans 15 amino acids. Germline lookup yields CDR1 MGHRA and CDR2 YSYEKL. The V and J ends lost 6 bases and 11 bases respectively, with 25 bases between them.